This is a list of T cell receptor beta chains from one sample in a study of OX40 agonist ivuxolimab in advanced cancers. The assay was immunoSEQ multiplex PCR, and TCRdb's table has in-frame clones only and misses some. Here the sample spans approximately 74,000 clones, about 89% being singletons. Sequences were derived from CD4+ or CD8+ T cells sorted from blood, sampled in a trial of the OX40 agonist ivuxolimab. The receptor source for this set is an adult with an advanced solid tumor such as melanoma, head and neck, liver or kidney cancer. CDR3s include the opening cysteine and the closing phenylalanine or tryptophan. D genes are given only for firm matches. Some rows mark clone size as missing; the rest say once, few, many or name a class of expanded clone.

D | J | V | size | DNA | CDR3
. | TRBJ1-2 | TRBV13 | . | TGTGCCACCACCATGAGGGCGTCTAACTATGGCTACACCTTC | CATTMRASNYGYTF
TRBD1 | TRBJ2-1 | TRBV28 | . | TGTGCCAGCAGTTTAGCGACAGGGCCCCGCGGGAATGAGCAGTTCTTC | CASSLATGPRGNEQFF
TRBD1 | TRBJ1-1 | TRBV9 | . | TGTGCCAGCAGCTCTGCGGGGACAGGTAACACTGAAGCTTTCTTT | CASSSAGTGNTEAFF
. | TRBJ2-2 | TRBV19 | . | TGTGCCAGTAGTATAGAAGGGGTCACCGGGGAGCTGTTTTTT | CASSIEGVTGELFF
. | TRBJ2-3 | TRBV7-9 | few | TGTGCCAGCAGCCTTTACACAGATACGCAGTATTTT | CASSLYTDTQYF
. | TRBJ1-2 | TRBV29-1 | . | TGCAGCGTCCCCGGGGAGGGCGGAGGCTACACCTTC | CSVPGEGGGYTF
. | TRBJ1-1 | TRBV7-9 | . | TGTGCCACCAATCAACAGGGTGGCCCTGAAGCTTTCTTT | CATNQQGGPEAFF
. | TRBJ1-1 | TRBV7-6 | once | TGTGCCAGCAGCTTGGCTTGGGGGAACACTGAAGCTTTCTTT | CASSLAWGNTEAFF
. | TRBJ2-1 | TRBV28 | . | TGTGCCAGCAGTTTAGCGACGGGAGGGGGCGGGAATGAGCAGTTCTTC | CASSLATGGGGNEQFF
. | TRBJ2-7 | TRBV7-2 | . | TGTGCCAGCAGCTTAGAGGGCCATCTCTCTGACGAGCAGTACTTC | CASSLEGHLSDEQYF
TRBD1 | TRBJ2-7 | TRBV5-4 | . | TGTGCCAGCAGCCCAACAGGGGACTCCTACGAGCAGTACTTC | CASSPTGDSYEQYF
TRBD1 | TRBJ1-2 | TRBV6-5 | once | TGTGCCAGCAGTTACGGGACAGGGCTCTCTGGCTACACCTTC | CASSYGTGLSGYTF
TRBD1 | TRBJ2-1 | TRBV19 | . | TGTGCCAGTAGTCCAACAGGGGGCAATGAGCAGTTCTTC | CASSPTGGNEQFF
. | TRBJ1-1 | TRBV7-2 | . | TGTGCCAGCAGCTTAGTTTTGGGCAGGGCGAACACTGAAGCTTTCTTT | CASSLVLGRANTEAFF
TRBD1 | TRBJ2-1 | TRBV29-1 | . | TGCAGCGTTGTGGGCGCGGACAGGGCCTTCAATGAGCAGTTCTTC | CSVVGADRAFNEQFF
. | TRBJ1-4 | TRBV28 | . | TGTGCCAGCAGTTTGGACATTAGAAATGAAAAACTGTTTTTT | CASSLDIRNEKLFF
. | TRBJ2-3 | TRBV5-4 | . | TGTGCCAGCAGCTTGGATTACAGCGATACGCAGTATTTT | CASSLDYSDTQYF
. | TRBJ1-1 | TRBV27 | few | TGTGCCAGCAGTTTACTGGGGAGGACTGAAGCTTTCTTT | CASSLLGRTEAFF
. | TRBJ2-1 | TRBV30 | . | TGTGCCTGGAGTGTGGGGAACAATGAGCAGTTCTTC | CAWSVGNNEQFF
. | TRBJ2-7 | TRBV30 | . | TGTGCCTGGAGGGCAGGGGCCGCCTACGAGCAGTACTTC | CAWRAGAAYEQYF
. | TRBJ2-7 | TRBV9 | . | TGTGCCAGCAGCGCGTATGGAGGGGTTAACGACGAGCAGTACTTC | CASSAYGGVNDEQYF
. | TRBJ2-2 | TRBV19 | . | TGTGCCAGTAGTATTGGCCGGAACACCGGGGAGCTGTTTTTT | CASSIGRNTGELFF
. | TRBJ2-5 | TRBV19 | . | TGTGCCAGTAGTTGGGGAGCAACCCCGTTTCGGGAGACCCAGTACTTC | CASSWGATPFRETQYF
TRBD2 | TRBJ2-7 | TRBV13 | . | TGTGCCAGCAGCTCCCGGACTAGCGGGATCTACGAGCAGTACTTC | CASSSRTSGIYEQYF